These 17 T cell receptor beta chains were sequenced from one sample in a study of blood T cell repertoires in COVID-19. Profiling relied on immunoSEQ multiplex PCR, and the TCRdb table lists in-frame clones only, not all of them. Of tens of thousands of clones detected, more than 75% appear once; the ten largest clones hold more than 12%. The specimen was peripheral blood. These receptors came from a human donor in a cohort sampled during active COVID-19.

This clone was seen only once. The J gene is TRBJ1-4, the V gene TRBV5-1; D gene uncertain. Germline-derived CDR1 and CDR2 are SGHRS and YFSETQ. This CDR3 is built from 14 residues. Trimming removed 1 base at V and 7 bases at J, with 11 bases between. CDR3 loop: CASSLTAGGEKLFF. The CDR3 DNA reads TGCGCCAGCAGCTTGACGGCGGGCGGTGAAAAACTGTTTTTT.

This sequence joins TRBV6-6 and TRBJ2-3, with 8 bases aligning to TRBD2. This CDR3 region has 14 residues. From germline, CDR1 is MNHNY and CDR2 SVGAGI (reference sequence). With V trimmed by 6 bases and J by 8 bases, 10 bases remained unmatched. CDR3 in amino acids: CASSPIAGLGTQYF. CDR3 nucleotide sequence: TGTGCCAGCAGCCCTATAGCGGGACTGGGTACGCAGTATTTT.

This chain connects TRBV20-1 to TRBJ2-1; D remains unclear. CDR1 DFQATT and CDR2 SNEGSKA come from the germline V gene (reference sequence). This CDR3 spans 10 amino acids. V was cut by 6 bases and J by 7 bases, with 7 bases left in between. The CDR3 region has the DNA TGCAGTGCGTTTATGAATGAGCAGTTCTTC. Translation gives CSAFMNEQFF.

The V and J genes are TRBV5-1 and TRBJ2-1, with D possibly matching TRBD2 (5 bases). CDR1 is SGHRS and CDR2 is YFSETQ in the germline V gene. The CDR3 is made up of 14 amino acids. V lost 4 bases, J lost 6 bases, and 14 bases lay in between. The DNA of the CDR3 is TGCGCCAGCAGCCCCCCGACTAAGCCCAATGAGCAGTTCTTC. Protein sequence: CASSPPTKPNEQFF.

V is TRBV4-2 and J is TRBJ2-1; TRBD2 agrees at 7 bases. This CDR3 has 13 residues. V dropped 3 bases and J dropped 14; count of bases not matched to a gene: 10. Germline assignment: CDR1 LGHNA and CDR2 YNFKEQ. This CDR3 is CASSQQREGAKFF. As DNA, the CDR3 is TGTGCCAGCAGCCAGCAAAGGGAGGGAGCCAAGTTCTTC.

The sample holds a few counts of this clone. The genes are TRBV4-1 and TRBJ1-6; 8 nucleotides match TRBD1. This CDR3 comprises 15 residues. The germline gives CDR1 MGHRA, CDR2 YSYEKL. J was trimmed by 8 bases and V by 3 bases; bases with no gene match: 6. The CDR3 DNA is TGCGCCAGCAGCCACCCGGGACAGGAATATTCACCCCTCCACTTT. Translated, it gives CASSHPGQEYSPLHF.

The chain recombines TRBV30 with TRBJ2-7; D is possibly TRBD2 (6 bases). The CDR3 totals 14 residues. Germline V gene data show CDR1 as GTSNPN and CDR2 as SVGIG (reference sequence). The V and J ends lost 3 bases and 6 bases respectively, with 18 bases between them. The chain's CDR3 is CAWSKGRQGGEQYF. The CDR3 region has the DNA TGTGCCTGGAGCAAAGGGAGGCAGGGTGGCGAGCAGTACTTC.

The chain carries TRBV3-1 (or the pseudogene TRBV3-2) and TRBJ2-7; 10 positions agree with TRBD2. J gave up 6 bases and V 6 bases, and 11 bases lay outside the gene matches. The CDR3 length is 15 residues. From germline, CDR1 is LGHDT and CDR2 YNNKEL (reference sequence). CDR3 DNA: TGTGCCAGCAGTATCTCTAGCGGGAGAAGGAGCGAGCAGTACTTC. Protein sequence: CASSISSGRRSEQYF.

The chain recombines TRBV4-2 with TRBJ2-3, with TRBD2 identical over 14 bases. CDR1 and CDR2 (germline): LGHNA, YNFKEQ. V was pared by 4 bases and J by 3 bases, with 6 bases of the junction left unmatched. The CDR3 consists of 17 residues. The CDR3 nucleotides read TGTGCCAGCAGCCCCTCTGGGACTAGCGGGAGAACAGATACGCAGTATTTT. This sequence encodes CASSPSGTSGRTDTQYF.

The chain combines TRBV14 with TRBJ1-2; 10 bases are a match to TRBD1. CDR3 length equals 15 residues. Germline V gene sequence: CDR1 SGHDN, CDR2 FVKESK. V shed 2 bases and J 8 bases; nucleotides not matched to a gene: 8. Here the CDR3 DNA reads TGTGCCAGCAGCCAACAAGGGACAGGGGTTGGCGGCTACACCTTC. Its translation is CASSQQGTGVGGYTF.

The gene calls are TRBV2 and TRBJ2-7; unclear D gene. The length of the CDR3 is 12 residues. Deletions cut 5 bases from V and 4 bases from J, with 9 bases between. Germline V lookup: CDR1 SNHLY, CDR2 FYNNEI. CDR3 DNA sequence: TGTGCCAGCAGTTCTCAGTCGTACGAGCAGTACTTC. This encodes CASSSQSYEQYF.

The chain couples TRBV5-6 to TRBJ2-2; 8 bases align to TRBD1. The CDR3 totals 14 residues. In germline, CDR1 is SGHDT, CDR2 YYEEEE. V gave up 2 bases and J gave up 7 bases; unmatched junction bases: 4. The CDR3, as DNA: TGTGCCAGCAGCTTTCAGGGGGCTATCGGGGAGCTGTTTTTT. It translates to CASSFQGAIGELFF.

V is TRBV7-3 and J is TRBJ2-1; 7 bases line up with TRBD2. The CDR3 consists of 17 residues. V gave up 5 bases and J gave up 3 bases; unmatched junction bases: 13. In germline, CDR1 is SGHTA, CDR2 FQGTGA. DNA for the CDR3: TGTGCCAGCAGCACCAGCTCTAGCGGCCCGAACTACAATGAGCAGTTCTTC. Protein product: CASSTSSSGPNYNEQFF.

The V gene is TRBV3-1 (or the pseudogene TRBV3-2), the J gene TRBJ2-3; 8 bases are shared with TRBD2. The CDR3 extends over 16 amino acids. Germline assignment: CDR1 LGHDT and CDR2 YNNKEL (reference sequence). V lost 4 bases, J lost 6 bases, and 12 bases stayed unmatched. The CDR3 is CASSPRQMRGRDTQYF. Written as DNA, the CDR3 is TGTGCCAGCAGCCCCCGGCAGATGCGCGGGAGGGATACGCAGTATTTT.

The CDR3 region is CASSRNSGSGNTIYF. In nucleotides, the CDR3 is TGCGCCAGCAGCAGAAACAGCGGCTCTGGAAACACCATATATTTT. The chain is built from TRBV5-1 and TRBJ1-3; no clear D gene. V was cut by 4 bases and J by 0 bases, with 11 bases left in between. Germline lookup yields CDR1 SGHRS and CDR2 YFSETQ. The CDR3 has 15 amino acids.

The chain employs TRBV19 and TRBJ1-2, with TRBD1 as a possible D gene (6 bases). The V end was cut by 3 bases, the J end by 2 bases, with 22 bases between. The CDR3 runs 18 residues. The V gene's germline CDR1 is LNHDA and CDR2 SQIVND (reference sequence). The CDR3 DNA reads TGTGCCAGTAGTATCCCCGACAGGCGATATACCAACAACTATGGCTACACCTTC. Its translation is CASSIPDRRYTNNYGYTF.

The rearrangement links TRBV6-2 or TRBV6-3 to TRBJ1-1, with D possibly being TRBD1 (6 bases). This CDR3 is built from 18 residues. Germline lookup yields CDR1 MNHEY and CDR2 SVGEGT. Deletions cut 0 bases from V and 0 bases from J, with 17 bases between. CDR3 sequence: CASSYSSRTGRVNTEAFF. The CDR3 region has the DNA TGTGCCAGCAGTTACTCGAGTCGTACAGGGCGGGTGAACACTGAAGCTTTCTTT.